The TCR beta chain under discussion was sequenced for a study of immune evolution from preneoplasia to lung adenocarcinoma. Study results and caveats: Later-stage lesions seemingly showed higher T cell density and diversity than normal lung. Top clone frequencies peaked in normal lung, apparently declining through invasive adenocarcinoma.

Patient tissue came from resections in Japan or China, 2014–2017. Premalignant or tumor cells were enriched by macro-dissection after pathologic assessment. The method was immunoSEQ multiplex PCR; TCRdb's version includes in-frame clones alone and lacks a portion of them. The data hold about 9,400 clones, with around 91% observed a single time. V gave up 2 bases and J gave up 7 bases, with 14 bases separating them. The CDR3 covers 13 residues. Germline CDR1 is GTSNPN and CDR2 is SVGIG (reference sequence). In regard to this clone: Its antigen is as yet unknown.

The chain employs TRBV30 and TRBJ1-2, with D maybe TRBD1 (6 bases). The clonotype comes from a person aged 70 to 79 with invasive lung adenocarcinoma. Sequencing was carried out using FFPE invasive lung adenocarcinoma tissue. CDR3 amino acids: CAWSLTGSIGYTF. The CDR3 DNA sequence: TGTGCCTGGAGTTTGACAGGATCTATTGGCTACACCTTC.